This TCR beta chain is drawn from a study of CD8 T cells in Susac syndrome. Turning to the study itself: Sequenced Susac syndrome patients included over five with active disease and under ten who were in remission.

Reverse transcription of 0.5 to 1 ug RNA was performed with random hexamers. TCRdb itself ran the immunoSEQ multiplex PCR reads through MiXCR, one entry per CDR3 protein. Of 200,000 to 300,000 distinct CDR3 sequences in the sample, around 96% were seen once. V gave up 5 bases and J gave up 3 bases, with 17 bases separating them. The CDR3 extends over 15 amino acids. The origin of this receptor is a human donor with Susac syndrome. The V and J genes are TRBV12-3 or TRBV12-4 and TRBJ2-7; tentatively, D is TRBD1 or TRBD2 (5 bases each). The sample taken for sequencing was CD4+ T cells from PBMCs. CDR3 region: CASSLDRDAIYEQYF. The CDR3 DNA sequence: TGTGCCAGCAGTCTCGACCGGGACGCAATCTACGAGCAGTACTTC.